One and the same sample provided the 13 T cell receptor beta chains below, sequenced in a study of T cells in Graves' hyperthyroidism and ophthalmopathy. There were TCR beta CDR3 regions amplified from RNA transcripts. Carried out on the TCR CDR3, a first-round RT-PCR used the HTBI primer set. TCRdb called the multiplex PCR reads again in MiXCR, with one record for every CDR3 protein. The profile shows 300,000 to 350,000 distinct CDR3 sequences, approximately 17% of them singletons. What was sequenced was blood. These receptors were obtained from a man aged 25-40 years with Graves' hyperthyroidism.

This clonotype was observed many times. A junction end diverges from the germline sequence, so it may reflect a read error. The CDR3 sequence: CASREAGSFGAEQYF. The CDR3 DNA sequence: TGCGCCAGCCGTGAGGCAGGCAGCTTTGGTGCCGAGCAGTACTTC. The chain is built from TRBV10-2 and TRBJ2-7; D gene unclear. The CDR3 covers 15 residues. The germline V gene has CDR1 WSHSY and CDR2 SAAADI.

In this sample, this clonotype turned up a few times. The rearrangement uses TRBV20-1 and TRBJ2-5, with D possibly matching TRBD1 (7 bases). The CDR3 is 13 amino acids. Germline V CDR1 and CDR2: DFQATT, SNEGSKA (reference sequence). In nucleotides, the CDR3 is TGCAGCCTTCAGGGGGACTTCACAGAGACCCAGTACTTC. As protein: CSLQGDFTETQYF.

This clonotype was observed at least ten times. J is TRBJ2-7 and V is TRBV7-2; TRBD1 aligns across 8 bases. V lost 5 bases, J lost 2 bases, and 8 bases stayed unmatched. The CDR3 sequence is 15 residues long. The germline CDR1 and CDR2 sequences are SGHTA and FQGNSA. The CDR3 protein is CASSPQTGVTYEQYF. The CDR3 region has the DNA TGTGCCAGCAGCCCCCAGACAGGGGTCACCTACGAGCAGTACTTC.

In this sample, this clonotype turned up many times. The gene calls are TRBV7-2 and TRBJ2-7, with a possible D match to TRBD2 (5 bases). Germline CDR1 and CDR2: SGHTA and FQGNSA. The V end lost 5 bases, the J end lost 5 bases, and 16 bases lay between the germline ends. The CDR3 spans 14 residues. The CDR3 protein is CASSRELGFNEQYF. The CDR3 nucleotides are TGTGCCAGCAGCCGGGAACTAGGATTCAACGAGCAGTACTTC.

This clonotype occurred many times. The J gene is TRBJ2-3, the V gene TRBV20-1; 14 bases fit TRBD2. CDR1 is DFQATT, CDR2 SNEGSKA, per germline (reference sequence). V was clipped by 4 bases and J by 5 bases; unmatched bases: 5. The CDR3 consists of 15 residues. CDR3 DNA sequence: TGCAGTGCTATCGAGACTAGCGGGAGGGGAGATACGCAGTATTTT. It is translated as CSAIETSGRGDTQYF.

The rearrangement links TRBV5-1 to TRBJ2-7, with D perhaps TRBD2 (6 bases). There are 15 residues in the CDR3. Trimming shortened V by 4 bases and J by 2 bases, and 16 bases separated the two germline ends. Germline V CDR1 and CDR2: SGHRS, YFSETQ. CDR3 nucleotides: TGCGCCAGCAGCCCGACGGGAGAACCCGCCTACGAGCAGTACTTC. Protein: CASSPTGEPAYEQYF.

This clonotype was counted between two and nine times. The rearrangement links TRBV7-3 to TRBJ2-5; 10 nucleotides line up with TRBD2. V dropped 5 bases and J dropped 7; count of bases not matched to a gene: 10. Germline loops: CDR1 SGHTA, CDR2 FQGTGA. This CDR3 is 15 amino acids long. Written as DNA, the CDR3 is TGTGCCAGCAGCCCTCTAGCGGGAGACCTCTCGACCCAGTACTTC. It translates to CASSPLAGDLSTQYF.

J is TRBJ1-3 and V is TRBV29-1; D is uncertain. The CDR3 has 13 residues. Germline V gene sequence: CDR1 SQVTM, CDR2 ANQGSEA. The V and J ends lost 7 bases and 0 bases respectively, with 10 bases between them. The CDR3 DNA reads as TGCAGCGCTGACGTAGACTCTGGAAACACCATATATTTT. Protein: CSADVDSGNTIYF.

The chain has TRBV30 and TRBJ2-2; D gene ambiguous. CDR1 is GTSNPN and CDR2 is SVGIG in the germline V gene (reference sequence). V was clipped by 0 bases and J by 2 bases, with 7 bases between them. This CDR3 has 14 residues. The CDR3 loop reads CAWSVGFNTGELFF. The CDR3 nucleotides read TGTGCCTGGAGTGTTGGTTTCAACACCGGGGAGCTGTTTTTT. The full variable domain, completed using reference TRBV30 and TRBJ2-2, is SQTIHQWPATLVQPVGSPLSLECTVEGTSNPNLYWYRQAAGRGLQLLFYSVGIGQISSEVPQNLSASRPQDRQFILSSKKLLLSDSGFYLCAWSVGFNTGELFFGEGSRLTVL.

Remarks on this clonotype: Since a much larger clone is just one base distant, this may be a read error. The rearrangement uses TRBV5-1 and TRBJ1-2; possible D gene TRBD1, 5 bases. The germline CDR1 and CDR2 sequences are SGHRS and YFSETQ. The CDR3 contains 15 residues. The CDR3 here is CASSPRTSTNYGYSF. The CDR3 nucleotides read TGCGCCAGCAGCCCGAGGACATCTACTAACTATGGCTACAGCTTC.

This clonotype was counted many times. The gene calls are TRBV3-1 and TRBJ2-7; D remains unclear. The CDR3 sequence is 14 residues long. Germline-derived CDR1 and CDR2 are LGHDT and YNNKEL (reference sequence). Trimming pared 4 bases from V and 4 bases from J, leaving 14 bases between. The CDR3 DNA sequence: TGTGCCAGCAGCCCGAACGTTAGGTCGTACGAGCAGTACTTC. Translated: CASSPNVRSYEQYF.

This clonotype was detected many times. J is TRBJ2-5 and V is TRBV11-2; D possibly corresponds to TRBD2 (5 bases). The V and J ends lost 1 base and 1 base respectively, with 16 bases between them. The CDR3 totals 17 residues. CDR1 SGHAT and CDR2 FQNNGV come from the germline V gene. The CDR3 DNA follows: TGTGCCAGCAGCTTAGTGGCCCAGCGGTCTTTCCAAGAGACCCAGTACTTC. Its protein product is CASSLVAQRSFQETQYF.

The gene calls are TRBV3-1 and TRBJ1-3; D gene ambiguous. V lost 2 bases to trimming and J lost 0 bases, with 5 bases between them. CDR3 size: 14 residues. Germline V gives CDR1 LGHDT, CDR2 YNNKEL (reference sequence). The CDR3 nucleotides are TGTGCCAGCAGCCAAACAGACTCTGGAAACACCATATATTTT. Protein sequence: CASSQTDSGNTIYF.